This T cell receptor (beta chain) appears in the sequencing data of a study of long-term antiretroviral therapy in people with HIV. This CDR3 contains 14 residues. The germline gives CDR1 SNHLY, CDR2 FYNNEI. Trimming pared 6 bases from V and 2 bases from J, leaving 12 bases between. An immunoSEQ assay, version v3.0, was performed at survey level. Sequencing used immunoSEQ multiplex PCR; TCRdb keeps in-frame clones, though not all of them. The profile shows around 4,500 clones, 70% to 90% of them singletons. The sample in question was unsorted PBMCs, obtained 1.3 years after starting antiretroviral therapy. The V and J genes are TRBV2 and TRBJ2-3, with D possibly matching TRBD2 (6 bases). The TCR originated in a woman in her fifties or sixties with HIV. The CDR3 spells CASSHAGLTDTQYF. CDR3 nucleotide sequence: TGTGCCAGCAGCCATGCGGGACTCACAGATACGCAGTATTTT.